Each of the 7 T cell receptor beta chains below was sequenced from the same sample in a study of OX40 agonist ivuxolimab in advanced cancers. The method was immunoSEQ multiplex PCR; TCRdb's version includes in-frame clones alone and lacks a portion of them. The table lists 8,500 to 9,500 clones, just under 70% of them singletons, with roughly 29% in the top ten. The source was CD4+ or CD8+ T cells sorted from blood, collected in a trial of the OX40 agonist ivuxolimab. These receptors were obtained from an adult with an advanced solid tumor such as melanoma, head and neck, liver or kidney cancer.

In its sample, this clone was seen a few times. Additional DNA sequences in this sample encode the identical CDR3. The chain recombines TRBV14 with TRBJ2-1, with D uncertain. The CDR3 is 12 residues long. The germline gives CDR1 SGHDN, CDR2 FVKESK. V lost 1 base and J 6 bases, leaving 4 bases between the germline ends. CDR3 residues: CASSQGGNEQFF. CDR3 DNA: TGTGCCAGCAGCCAAGGTGGCAATGAGCAGTTCTTC.

This chain joins TRBV20-1 and TRBJ2-7; the D gene is possibly TRBD2 (6 bases). The CDR3 length is 11 residues. The germline CDR1 and CDR2 sequences are DFQATT and SNEGSKA (reference sequence). Trimming took 3 bases from V and 4 from J, leaving 7 bases between them. CDR3 in DNA: TGCAGTGCTAGGGGGGGTTACGAGCAGTACTTC. Translated, it gives CSARGGYEQYF.

The chain employs TRBV5-4 and TRBJ2-1; D call uncertain. The germline V and J ends were trimmed by 1 base and 9 bases, with 11 bases remaining between them. The length of the CDR3 is 13 residues. Germline CDR1 is SGHNT and CDR2 is YYREEE (reference sequence). The CDR3 bases are TGTGCCAGCAGCTTGAAAGCGCGCGGTGAGCAGTTCTTC. Encoded protein: CASSLKARGEQFF.

The chain combines TRBV6-1 with TRBJ2-7; maybe TRBD2 (5 bases). CDR1 is MNHNS, CDR2 SASEGT, per germline. This CDR3 has 15 residues. Trimming removed 1 base from V and 4 bases from J, with 14 bases in between. The CDR3 sequence is CASSEGLAAGYEQYF. In nucleotides, the CDR3 is TGTGCCAGCAGTGAAGGGTTGGCCGCGGGTTACGAGCAGTACTTC.

This clone was picked up one time. The chain employs TRBV5-8 and TRBJ1-6; the D gene is possibly TRBD1 (5 bases). Germline CDR1 SGHTS, CDR2 YDEGEE. V was clipped by 2 bases and J by 9 bases, with 12 bases between them. This CDR3 is 14 amino acids long. CDR3 sequence (DNA): TGTGCCAGCAGCTTATCAGGGCTCGCTTCACCCCTCCACTTT. Protein sequence: CASSLSGLASPLHF.

By sample fraction, this clone is medium-sized (0.01 to 0.1%). The V and J genes are TRBV5-1 and TRBJ2-7; D uncertain. Looked up from germline, CDR1 is SGHRS and CDR2 is YFSETQ. Trimming took off 0 bases at V and 7 bases at J, with 11 bases between the two ends. The CDR3 has 13 residues. The CDR3 loop is CASSLDVVWEQYF. CDR3 bases: TGCGCCAGCAGCTTGGACGTAGTATGGGAGCAGTACTTC.

The chain has TRBV5-1 and TRBJ2-7, with D maybe TRBD2 (6 bases). Looked up from germline, CDR1 is SGHRS and CDR2 is YFSETQ. The length of the CDR3 is 16 residues. V lost 4 bases and J 1 base, leaving 18 bases between the germline ends. The CDR3 sequence is CASSPPSSVFSYEQYF. CDR3 sequence (DNA): TGCGCCAGCAGCCCCCCTTCTAGCGTATTTTCCTACGAGCAGTACTTC.